A single sample is the source of the 18 T cell receptor beta chains below, sequenced in a study of T-cell memory formation after mild COVID-19. TCRdb fed the 5' RACE reads into MiXCR, producing one record per CDR3 protein. The sample shows 500,000 to 650,000 distinct CDR3 sequences, roughly 20% of them seen only once. Sequenced material: PBMCs or a T cell subset sorted from them (not recorded which). Receptors were obtained from an adult woman who had mild COVID-19 (a few samples of this study predate the infection). Cell type and time point are not known.

V usage is TRBV5-1 and J usage is TRBJ2-3; 7 bases line up with TRBD2. The junction had 8 bases not matched to a gene; V was cut back by 0 bases and J by 1 base. The CDR3 is made up of 17 amino acids. The germline CDR1 and CDR2 sequences are SGHRS and YFSETQ. The CDR3 DNA follows: TGCGCCAGCAGCTTGGCTAGCGGCCGCGCTGGCACAGATACGCAGTATTTT. This codes for CASSLASGRAGTDTQYF.

This clonotype appeared a few times. This chain links TRBV7-7 with TRBJ2-1, with D perhaps TRBD1 (6 bases). Germline CDR1 SSHAT, CDR2 FNYEAQ (reference sequence). V was pared by 1 base and J by 5 bases, with 9 bases between. The CDR3 length is 14 residues. The CDR3 region is CASSLGGHHNEQFF. The CDR3 coding sequence is TGTGCCAGCAGCTTAGGGGGACACCACAATGAGCAGTTCTTC.

V usage is TRBV11-3 and J usage is TRBJ1-1, with D possibly matching TRBD1 (5 bases). CDR1 SGHNT and CDR2 YENEEA come from the germline V gene. V gave up 0 bases and J gave up 4 bases, with 18 bases separating them. The CDR3 extends over 17 amino acids. The CDR3 nucleotides read TGTGCCAGCAGCTTAGATCGATGGGGCAGGGCGAGCACTGAAGCTTTCTTT. Protein product: CASSLDRWGRASTEAFF.

The genes are TRBV5-5 and TRBJ2-2; 10 positions match TRBD1. From germline, CDR1 is SGHKS and CDR2 YYEKEE (reference sequence). The CDR3 sequence is 19 residues long. With V trimmed by 0 bases and J by 6 bases, 14 bases remained unmatched. CDR3 sequence reads: CASSLVGDRGLWGAGELFF. Written as DNA, the CDR3 is TGTGCCAGCAGCTTGGTTGGCGACAGGGGGCTATGGGGGGCCGGGGAGCTGTTTTTT.

V usage is TRBV18 and J usage is TRBJ1-3; no clear D gene. The CDR3 is 13 residues long. V was pared by 6 bases and J by 3 bases, with 9 bases between. Germline CDR1 KGHSH, CDR2 LQKENI. The CDR3 DNA sequence: TGTGCCAGCTCCGGGCAATTTGGAAACACCATATATTTT. The encoded protein is CASSGQFGNTIYF.

The chain employs TRBV7-9 and TRBJ2-2; TRBD1 aligns across 11 bases. V dropped 5 bases and J dropped 3; count of bases not matched to a gene: 5. Germline-derived CDR1 and CDR2 are SEHNR and FQNEAQ (reference sequence). The CDR3 is 16 residues long. CDR3 sequence (DNA): TGTGCCAGCAGCCCCCGGGACAGGGGGGACACCGGGGAGCTGTTTTTT. Protein product: CASSPRDRGDTGELFF.

This clonotype was detected many times. V gene TRBV2 combines with J gene TRBJ2-2; D is undetermined. The CDR3 is 12 residues long. The V gene lost 7 bases and the J gene lost 6 bases, with 9 bases spanning the gap. Germline assignment: CDR1 SNHLY and CDR2 FYNNEI. CDR3 nucleotide sequence: TGTGCCAGCACCGGACGGGCCGGGGAGCTGTTTTTT. Translated, it gives CASTGRAGELFF.

V is TRBV12-3 or TRBV12-4 and J is TRBJ1-2; D gene unclear. V lost 6 bases, J lost 1 base, and 12 bases lay in between. The CDR3 has 14 amino acids. The CDR3, as DNA: TGTGCCAGCAGCGGTGGTGGGAGTAACTATGGCTACACCTTC. It translates to CASSGGGSNYGYTF.

The chain has TRBV20-1 and TRBJ2-3; TRBD1 matches at 7 bases. Germline values: CDR1 DFQATT, CDR2 SNEGSKA (reference sequence). The CDR3 consists of 15 residues. With V trimmed by 6 bases and J by 4 bases, 13 bases remained unmatched. The DNA for the CDR3 is TGCAGTGCCGAGCCAGGGGGTAGTAAGCCAGATACGCAGTATTTT. It translates to CSAEPGGSKPDTQYF.

The V and J genes are TRBV7-2 and TRBJ2-5; 9 nucleotides match TRBD2. The CDR3 is made up of 18 amino acids. In germline, CDR1 is SGHTA, CDR2 FQGNSA. With V trimmed by 2 bases and J by 5 bases, 15 bases remained unmatched. The CDR3: CASSLRFRAGGPLETQYF. The CDR3 region has the DNA TGTGCCAGCAGCTTAAGGTTCCGAGCGGGAGGCCCTCTGGAGACCCAGTACTTC. The full variable domain, rest sourced from reference TRBV7-2 and TRBJ2-5, is GAGVSQSPSNKVTEKGKDVELRCDPISGHTALYWYRQSLGQGLEFLIYFQGNSAPDKSGLPSDRFSAERTGGSVSTLTIQRTQQEDSAVYLCASSLRFRAGGPLETQYFGPGTRLLVL.

The rearrangement joins TRBV6-5 to TRBJ2-2; 8 bases are shared with TRBD2. CDR3 length equals 15 residues. The germline V gene has CDR1 MNHEY and CDR2 SVGAGI. V shed 6 bases, J shed 3 bases, and the junction held 6 bases outside the gene matches. The chain's CDR3 is CASRAGLGDTGELFF. In DNA, the CDR3 is TGTGCCAGCAGAGCGGGACTAGGCGACACCGGGGAGCTGTTTTTT.

V usage is TRBV6-2 or TRBV6-3 and J usage is TRBJ2-4; D gene unclear. The germline V and J ends were trimmed by 6 bases and 0 bases, with 18 bases remaining between them. The CDR3 loop spans 17 amino acids. Germline V gene data show CDR1 as MNHEY and CDR2 as SVGEGT. CDR3 in DNA: TGTGCCAGCAGCCAGCTTATGATAGGCTTAGCCAAAAACATTCAGTACTTC. As protein: CASSQLMIGLAKNIQYF.

This clonotype appeared a few times. The rearrangement uses TRBV9 and TRBJ2-2; D is undetermined. CDR3 length: 15 residues. CDR1 and CDR2 from the germline V gene are SGDLS and YYNGEE. The V gene lost 0 bases and the J gene lost 4 bases, with 10 bases spanning the gap. CDR3 DNA sequence: TGTGCCAGCAGCGTAGTGTCTTCCTCCACCGGGGAGCTGTTTTTT. This codes for CASSVVSSSTGELFF.

This chain uses TRBV7-9 with TRBJ2-5; possibly TRBD2 for D (9 bases). The V end was cut by 5 bases, the J end by 5 bases, with 24 bases between. The germline CDR1 and CDR2 sequences are SEHNR and FQNEAQ (reference sequence). The CDR3 extends over 17 amino acids. The CDR3 coding sequence is TGTGCCAGCAGCACCAGGGGGCTAGCGGGAAGGCAGGAGACCCAGTACTTC. Translating it yields CASSTRGLAGRQETQYF.

This clonotype was observed a few times. The chain has TRBV5-4 and TRBJ2-3; 8 bases line up with TRBD2. V gave up 5 bases and J gave up 6 bases; unmatched junction bases: 8. Germline V gives CDR1 SGHNT, CDR2 YYREEE (reference sequence). CDR3 size: 14 residues. CDR3 bases: TGTGCCAGCAGTTCCAGCGGGAGTGTGGATACGCAGTATTTT. Protein product: CASSSSGSVDTQYF.

V usage is TRBV5-5 and J usage is TRBJ1-2, with unresolved D. Per germline, CDR1 SGHKS and CDR2 YYEKEE (reference sequence). Trimming pared 2 bases from V and 8 bases from J, leaving 13 bases between. The CDR3 runs 13 residues. This CDR3 is CASSLVNWGGYTF. CDR3 DNA: TGTGCCAGCAGCTTAGTGAACTGGGGAGGCTACACCTTC.

The chain employs TRBV5-1 and TRBJ2-2; unclear D gene. This CDR3 contains 15 residues. Germline CDR1 and CDR2: SGHRS and YFSETQ. Trimming removed 0 bases at V and 1 base at J, with 7 bases between. The CDR3 sequence: CASSLGAGNTGELFF. The CDR3 region has the DNA TGCGCCAGCAGCTTGGGGGCAGGGAACACCGGGGAGCTGTTTTTT.

This clonotype appeared a few times. The V and J genes are TRBV5-1 and TRBJ1-2, with 7 nucleotides matching TRBD1. The CDR3 has 15 residues. After removal of 4 bases from V and 4 bases from J, the junction contained 10 bases not matched to a gene. The germline V gene has CDR1 SGHRS and CDR2 YFSETQ. Here the CDR3 DNA reads TGCGCCAGCAGCCTAGCCCCGGGACAGCTCTATGGCTACACCTTC. It encodes CASSLAPGQLYGYTF.